This note documents a single T cell receptor beta chain sequence. The germline gene is not matched at one end of the junction; a read error may be the cause. Sequencing of TCR beta was carried out in blood CD8+ and CD4+ T cells. The control participants were healthy donors, and these controls were matched with respect to both age and sex. Negative isolation was used for CD8+ and CD4+ T cells and FACS enrichment for TEMRA cells. This sample is drawn from a study of CD8 T cells in Susac syndrome. The CDR3 length is 15 residues. The germline gives CDR1 SGHTA, CDR2 FQGNSA. It was with random hexamers that roughly 0.45 to 1 ug RNA was reverse transcribed. The CDR3 of TCR beta was amplified by immunoSEQ multiplex PCR across 54 Vbeta and 13 Jbeta. TCRdb independently ran MiXCR on the immunoSEQ multiplex PCR reads; one entry per CDR3 protein. The sample shows about 130,000 distinct CDR3 sequences, around 96% of them seen only once.

This receptor was identified in a human donor in good health. What was sequenced was CD4+ T cells from PBMCs. The chain links TRBV7-2 to TRBJ2-5; TRBD1 matches at 7 bases. CDR3 region: CASTLGRGYPETQYF. CDR3 nucleotide sequence: TGTGCCAGCACCTTAGGCAGGGGGTACCCAGAGACCCAGTACTTC.